A single sample is the source of the 32 T cell receptor beta chains below, sequenced in a study of T cell responses to AZD1222 COVID-19 vaccine. The repertoire was sequenced with immunoSEQ multiplex PCR; TCRdb's copy has only in-frame clones and lacks some. The sample includes some 140,000 clones, around 90% of them seen just once. This sample comprised peripheral blood, obtained on day 0 of AZD1222 vaccination. The receptors derive from an adult in good health.

The chain carries TRBV20-1 and TRBJ1-2; D is uncertain. Deletions cut 3 bases from V and 6 bases from J, with 5 bases between. Germline V CDR1 and CDR2: DFQATT, SNEGSKA (reference sequence). The CDR3 has 10 amino acids. CDR3 nucleotide sequence: TGCAGTGCTAGTTTAGATGGCTACACCTTC. It is translated as CSASLDGYTF.

The chain couples TRBV5-1 to TRBJ1-1; D not resolved. This CDR3 comprises 13 residues. The V gene's germline CDR1 is SGHRS and CDR2 YFSETQ. V was shortened by 0 bases and J by 1 base, with 4 bases between the two germline ends. This CDR3 reads CASSLAGNTEAFF. DNA of the CDR3: TGCGCCAGCAGCTTGGCGGGGAACACTGAAGCTTTCTTT.

J is TRBJ1-6 and V is TRBV10-3; 7 bases agree with TRBD1. The germline V gene encodes CDR1 ENHRY and CDR2 SYGVKD. Unmatched junction bases numbered 7, after V lost 6 bases and J lost 5 bases. CDR3 length equals 15 residues. The CDR3 sequence is CAISPRGTDNSPLHF. The CDR3 DNA reads TGTGCCATCAGCCCCCGGGGGACAGATAATTCACCCCTCCACTTT.

This clone was counted once. The chain couples TRBV5-1 to TRBJ2-5; 8 bases match TRBD2. This CDR3 region has 15 residues. CDR1 and CDR2 from the germline V gene are SGHRS and YFSETQ. V lost 4 bases and J lost 2; bases outside the gene matches: 7. The CDR3 reads CASSTSGGIQETQYF. The CDR3 DNA reads TGCGCCAGCAGCACGTCGGGAGGGATACAAGAGACCCAGTACTTC.

The rearrangement uses TRBV7-8 and TRBJ2-3; D is possibly TRBD1 or TRBD2 (7 bases each). CDR1 is SGHVS and CDR2 is FQNEAQ in the germline V gene. Trimming removed 5 bases at V and 5 bases at J, with 17 bases between. The CDR3 sequence is 15 residues long. The CDR3 sequence: CASSQGGAGGDTQYF. The CDR3 DNA follows: TGTGCCAGCAGCCAGGGGGGGGCGGGTGGAGATACGCAGTATTTT.

Only a few counts were recorded for this clone. The rearrangement uses TRBV10-3 and TRBJ1-4, with D possibly matching TRBD1 (5 bases). The germline V gene has CDR1 ENHRY and CDR2 SYGVKD. The CDR3 contains 14 residues. V lost 2 bases to trimming and J lost 5 bases, with 9 bases between them. In DNA form, the CDR3 reads TGTGCCATCAGTGAGAGGGGCCGAAATGAAAAACTGTTTTTT. Its protein is CAISERGRNEKLFF.

The rearrangement uses TRBV19 and TRBJ1-1; D unresolved. Germline CDR1 is LNHDA and CDR2 is SQIVND (reference sequence). Trimming removed 5 bases from V and 1 base from J, with 8 bases in between. The CDR3 is 13 residues long. The DNA of the CDR3 is TGTGCCAGTAGTCCGGTGGAGAACACTGAAGCTTTCTTT. This sequence encodes CASSPVENTEAFF.

This rearrangement joins TRBV5-1 to TRBJ1-1; D unresolved. V shed 0 bases and J shed 1 base, with 7 bases lying between them. CDR3 size: 14 residues. Looked up from germline, CDR1 is SGHRS and CDR2 is YFSETQ. CDR3 in DNA: TGCGCCAGCAGCTTGGTGTCGGGGAACACTGAAGCTTTCTTT. Protein sequence: CASSLVSGNTEAFF.

The chain recombines TRBV7-9 with TRBJ1-3; TRBD1 is a possible D gene (5 bases). Trimming cost V 2 bases and J 0 bases, with 11 bases left between them. Germline CDR1 reads SEHNR; CDR2 reads FQNEAQ (reference sequence). The CDR3 sequence is 16 residues long. The CDR3 sequence: CASSLIRDASGNTIYF. The CDR3, as DNA: TGTGCCAGCAGCTTAATACGGGACGCCTCTGGAAACACCATATATTTT.

The chain joins TRBV28 to TRBJ1-5, with a possible D match to TRBD1 (5 bases). Germline V CDR1 and CDR2: MDHEN, SYDVKM. The V end lost 3 bases, the J end lost 5 bases, and 11 bases lay between the germline ends. The CDR3 has 14 residues. The CDR3 loop is CASSLPRVHQPQHF. Written as DNA, the CDR3 is TGTGCCAGCAGTTTGCCCAGGGTTCATCAGCCCCAGCATTTT. The full variable domain, completed using reference TRBV28 and TRBJ1-5, is DVKVTQSSRYLVKRTGEKVFLECVQDMDHENMFWYRQDPGLGLRLIYFSYDVKMKEKGDIPEGYSVSREKKERFSLILESASTNQTSMYLCASSLPRVHQPQHFGDGTRLSIL.

V usage is TRBV7-2 and J usage is TRBJ2-1; TRBD1 aligns across 8 bases. Germline V CDR1 and CDR2: SGHTA, FQGNSA. The CDR3 totals 15 residues. Trimming cost V 4 bases and J 9 bases; bases outside gene matches: 11. CDR3 DNA sequence: TGTGCCAGCAGCTCCAAGGACAGGGTTGGGGGTGAGCAGTTCTTC. Its translation: CASSSKDRVGGEQFF.

For the CDR3, the DNA is TGTGCCAGCAGCCACAGGGGACATGAAAAACTGTTTTTT. Its protein is CASSHRGHEKLFF. This sequence joins TRBV3-1 (or the pseudogene TRBV3-2) and TRBJ1-4; D may be TRBD1 (6 bases). The CDR3 is made up of 13 amino acids. Germline-derived CDR1 and CDR2 are LGHDT and YNNKEL (reference sequence). V gave up 3 bases and J gave up 6 bases, with 8 bases separating them.

This clone was counted a few times. The rearrangement links TRBV7-2 to TRBJ1-3, with 7 bases fitting TRBD1. Trimming removed 3 bases from V and 2 bases from J; junction bases left unmatched: 7. There are 16 residues in the CDR3. Germline V CDR1 and CDR2: SGHTA, FQGNSA. CDR3 coding DNA: TGTGCCAGCAGCTTCTACGGACAGGCCACTGGAAACACCATATATTTT. It codes for CASSFYGQATGNTIYF. Full variable domain (rest looked up from reference TRBV7-2 and TRBJ1-3): GAGVSQSPSNKVTEKGKDVELRCDPISGHTALYWYRQSLGQGLEFLIYFQGNSAPDKSGLPSDRFSAERTGGSVSTLTIQRTQQEDSAVYLCASSFYGQATGNTIYFGEGSWLTVV.

The count of this clone is one. V is TRBV10-2 and J is TRBJ2-1, with 8 nucleotides matching TRBD2. The V gene end was trimmed by 1 base and the J gene end by 3 bases; junction bases not matched to a gene: 2. The CDR3 is 15 amino acids. CDR1 is WSHSY and CDR2 is SAAADI in the germline V gene. This chain's CDR3 is CASSELGTSYNEQFF. CDR3 DNA: TGCGCCAGCAGTGAGTTAGGGACTAGCTACAATGAGCAGTTCTTC.

This sequence joins TRBV27 and TRBJ1-5; tentatively, D is TRBD1 (6 bases). V lost 6 bases and J 3 bases, leaving 12 bases between the germline ends. The CDR3 covers 14 residues. CDR1 is MNHEY, CDR2 SMNVEV, per germline (reference sequence). As DNA, the CDR3 is TGTGCCAGCAGGCTACAGGGCTACAATCAGCCCCAGCATTTT. Translating it yields CASRLQGYNQPQHF.

The chain combines TRBV19 with TRBJ1-4; 7 nucleotides agree with TRBD1. The ends lost 5 bases at V and 13 bases at J; junction bases unmatched: 16. This CDR3 contains 15 residues. CDR1 LNHDA and CDR2 SQIVND come from the germline V gene (reference sequence). The CDR3 sequence: CASSPPGQSPLGLFF. The DNA for the CDR3 is TGTGCCAGTAGTCCCCCGGGACAGTCTCCACTAGGACTGTTTTTT.

A word on this clone: The same CDR3 is also encoded by other DNA sequences in this sample. The rearrangement uses TRBV27 and TRBJ1-5, with unresolved D. Germline loops: CDR1 MNHEY, CDR2 SMNVEV (reference sequence). V lost 3 bases and J lost 1, with 4 bases in between. The CDR3 has 13 residues. This chain's CDR3 is CASSFSSNQPQHF. CDR3 nucleotides: TGTGCCAGCAGTTTCTCCAGCAATCAGCCCCAGCATTTT.

Written as DNA, the CDR3 is TGTGCCAGCAGCTCAGACACAGGGGGCGGACAGCCCCAGCATTTT. Residues: CASSSDTGGGQPQHF. The rearrangement uses TRBV5-6 and TRBJ1-5; 9 nucleotides agree with TRBD1. V trimming: 3 bases; J trimming: 7 bases; junction bases outside the gene matches: 8. This CDR3 has 15 amino acids. Germline CDR1 reads SGHDT; CDR2 reads YYEEEE.

The chain employs TRBV24-1 and TRBJ2-2; D is unresolved. This CDR3 region has 12 residues. CDR1 and CDR2 from the germline V gene are KGHDR and SFDVKD. The V and J ends lost 6 bases and 4 bases respectively, with 5 bases between them. CDR3 sequence (DNA): TGTGCCACCAGTAGGATCACCGGGGAGCTGTTTTTT. This encodes CATSRITGELFF.

The V call is TRBV14, the J call TRBJ1-3; D remains unclear. CDR1 and CDR2 from the germline V gene are SGHDN and FVKESK. The CDR3 is 14 residues long. Deletions cut 7 bases from V and 0 bases from J, with 10 bases between. The CDR3 DNA reads as TGTGCCAGCAAAGGCTTAAGCTCTGGAAACACCATATATTTT. Protein sequence: CASKGLSSGNTIYF.

The CDR3 bases are TGCAGTGCTAGTGATAGAATCGGGACACAGAACACTGAAGCTTTCTTT. It encodes CSASDRIGTQNTEAFF. V is TRBV20-1 and J is TRBJ1-1, with a weak D call TRBD1 (6 bases). Germline V gene lookup returns CDR1 DFQATT and CDR2 SNEGSKA (reference sequence). The CDR3 sequence is 16 residues long. V was pared by 3 bases and J by 1 base, with 18 bases between.

The sample holds one count of this clone. This chain connects TRBV27 to TRBJ2-7; D is unclear. Germline V lookup: CDR1 MNHEY, CDR2 SMNVEV (reference sequence). The CDR3 has 13 amino acids. The V gene lost 4 bases and the J gene lost 2 bases, with 9 bases spanning the gap. CDR3: CASSSSTPYEQYF. The CDR3 DNA sequence: TGTGCCAGCAGTTCGTCTACTCCCTACGAGCAGTACTTC.

V and J are TRBV28 and TRBJ1-1, with 8 bases that match TRBD1. The V segment lost 6 bases and the J segment 5 bases; nucleotides outside the gene matches: 8. The CDR3 sequence is 14 residues long. Germline CDR1 is MDHEN and CDR2 is SYDVKM. The CDR3 DNA reads TGTGCCAGCAGAGACGACAGGGGTGGGACTGAAGCTTTCTTT. Translated: CASRDDRGGTEAFF.

The chain joins TRBV27 to TRBJ1-2; D is unresolved. The CDR3 is 13 residues long. Germline CDR1 MNHEY, CDR2 SMNVEV (reference sequence). Trimming took off 3 bases at V and 6 bases at J, with 11 bases between the two ends. The CDR3 is CASSFSRNDGYTF. DNA for the CDR3: TGTGCCAGCAGTTTTTCCCGGAATGATGGCTACACCTTC.

The rearrangement uses TRBV6-5 and TRBJ2-7; D unresolved. Germline CDR1 is MNHEY and CDR2 is SVGAGI. The CDR3 totals 13 residues. Trimming pared 2 bases from V and 2 bases from J, leaving 7 bases between. CDR3 DNA: TGTGCCAGCAGTTACAGGCCTACCTACGAGCAGTACTTC. It codes for CASSYRPTYEQYF.

DNA of the CDR3: TGTGCCAGCAGCAAACCACAGCAGGGATACAATGAGCAGTTCTTC. Translating it yields CASSKPQQGYNEQFF. The chain carries TRBV5-4 and TRBJ2-1, with a tentative D call TRBD1 (5 bases). Germline V gives CDR1 SGHNT, CDR2 YYREEE (reference sequence). Between the trimmed V and J ends, which lost 4 bases and 4 bases, there was a span of 15 bases. This CDR3 contains 15 residues.

The rearrangement joins TRBV18 to TRBJ1-5; 9 bases fit TRBD1. The germline gives CDR1 KGHSH, CDR2 LQKENI. The CDR3 totals 14 residues. The V segment lost 3 bases and the J segment 6 bases; nucleotides outside the gene matches: 3. The CDR3 protein is CASSPLDRGQPQHF. The CDR3 DNA follows: TGTGCCAGCTCACCCCTGGACAGGGGTCAGCCCCAGCATTTT.

The gene calls are TRBV9 and TRBJ1-2, with D possibly matching TRBD1 (6 bases). V was cut by 0 bases and J by 1 base, with 10 bases left in between. This CDR3 comprises 15 residues. Germline V gives CDR1 SGDLS, CDR2 YYNGEE. CDR3 DNA sequence: TGTGCCAGCAGCGTAGAAGCACAGGGTAACTATGGCTACACCTTC. Residues: CASSVEAQGNYGYTF.

The chain uses TRBV10-3 and TRBJ2-7, with unresolved D. Germline V gene sequence: CDR1 ENHRY, CDR2 SYGVKD. The CDR3 loop spans 12 amino acids. The V end was cut by 10 bases, the J end by 0 bases, with 10 bases between. The CDR3, as DNA: TGTGCCACCCGACGACCCTCCTACGAGCAGTACTTC. Translation gives CATRRPSYEQYF.

The V and J genes are TRBV7-2 and TRBJ2-7; weak D call: TRBD2 (5 bases). The CDR3 sequence is 15 residues long. The germline CDR1 and CDR2 sequences are SGHTA and FQGNSA. Trimming removed 7 bases from V and 4 bases from J, with 20 bases in between. The chain's CDR3 is CASNPSSTLSYEQYF. Here the CDR3 DNA reads TGTGCCAGCAACCCTAGCTCAACTCTCTCGTACGAGCAGTACTTC.

CDR3 sequence: CASAQSGGDTQYF. The CDR3 coding sequence is TGTGCTAGTGCCCAGTCCGGGGGAGATACGCAGTATTTT. This sequence joins TRBV12-5 and TRBJ2-3; tentatively, D is TRBD2 (6 bases). The CDR3 contains 13 residues. V lost 7 bases to trimming and J lost 5 bases, with 13 bases between them. Germline loops: CDR1 LGHNT, CDR2 FRNRAP.

The chain recombines TRBV27 with TRBJ1-1; 7 positions agree with TRBD1. Germline V gene data show CDR1 as MNHEY and CDR2 as SMNVEV (reference sequence). This CDR3 is built from 14 residues. The junction had 4 bases not matched to a gene; V was cut back by 5 bases and J by 1 base. CDR3 DNA sequence: TGTGCCAGCAGTCGCCGACAGGGGAACACTGAAGCTTTCTTT. Translated: CASSRRQGNTEAFF.